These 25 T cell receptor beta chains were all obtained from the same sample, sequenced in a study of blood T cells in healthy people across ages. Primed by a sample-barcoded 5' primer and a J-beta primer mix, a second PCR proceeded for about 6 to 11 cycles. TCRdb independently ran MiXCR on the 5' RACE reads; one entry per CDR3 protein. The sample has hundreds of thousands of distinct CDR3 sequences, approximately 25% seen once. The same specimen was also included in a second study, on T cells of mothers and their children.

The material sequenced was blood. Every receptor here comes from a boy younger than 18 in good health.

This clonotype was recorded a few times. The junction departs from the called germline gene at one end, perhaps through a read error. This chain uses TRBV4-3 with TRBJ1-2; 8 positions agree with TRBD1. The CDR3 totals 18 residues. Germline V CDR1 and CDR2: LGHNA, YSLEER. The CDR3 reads CASSQDQGADFQAYGCTF. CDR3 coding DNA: TGCGCCAGCAGCCAAGATCAGGGGGCCGACTTCCAAGCATATGGCTGCACCTTC.

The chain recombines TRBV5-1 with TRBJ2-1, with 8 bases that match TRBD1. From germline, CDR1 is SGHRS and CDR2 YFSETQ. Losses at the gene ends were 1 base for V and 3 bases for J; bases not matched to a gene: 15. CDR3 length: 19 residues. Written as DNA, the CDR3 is TGCGCCAGCAGCTTGCTTTTAGACAGGGGAGCCTTTCTCTACAATGAGCAGTTCTTC. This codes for CASSLLLDRGAFLYNEQFF.

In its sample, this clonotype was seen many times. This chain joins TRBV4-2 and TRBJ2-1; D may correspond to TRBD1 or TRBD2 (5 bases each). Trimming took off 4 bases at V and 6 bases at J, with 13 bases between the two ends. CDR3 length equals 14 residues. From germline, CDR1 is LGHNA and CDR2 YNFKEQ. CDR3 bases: TGTGCCAGCAGCCTAGGGACGCTCCCCAATGAGCAGTTCTTC. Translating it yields CASSLGTLPNEQFF.

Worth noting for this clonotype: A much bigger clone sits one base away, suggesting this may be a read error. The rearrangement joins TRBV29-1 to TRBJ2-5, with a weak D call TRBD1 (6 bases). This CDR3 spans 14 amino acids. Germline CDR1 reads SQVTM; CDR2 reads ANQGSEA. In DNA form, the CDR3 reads TGCAGCGTTGCTTTCACAGGGATCCAAGAGGCCCAGTACTTC. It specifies CSVAFTGIQEAQYF.

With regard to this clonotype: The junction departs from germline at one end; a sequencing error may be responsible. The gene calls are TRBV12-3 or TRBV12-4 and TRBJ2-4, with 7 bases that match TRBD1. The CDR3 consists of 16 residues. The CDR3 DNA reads TGTGCCAGCAGGTTAGGGGGCCGCTTGGCCAAAAACATTCAGTACTTC. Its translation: CASRLGGRLAKNIQYF.

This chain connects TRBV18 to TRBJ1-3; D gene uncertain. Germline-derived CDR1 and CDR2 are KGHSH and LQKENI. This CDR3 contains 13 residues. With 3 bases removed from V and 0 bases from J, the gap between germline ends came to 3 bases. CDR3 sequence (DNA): TGTGCCAGCTCACCCGACTCTGGAAACACCATATATTTT. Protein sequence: CASSPDSGNTIYF.

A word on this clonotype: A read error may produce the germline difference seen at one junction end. The CDR3 region is CVSSLMGLRPRGADEKLFF. The CDR3 bases are TGTGTCAGCAGTTTAATGGGACTCCGACCCCGTGGGGCGGATGAAAAACTGTTTTTT. The chain carries TRBV28 and TRBJ1-4; possible D gene TRBD1, 5 bases. Germline CDR1 reads MDHEN; CDR2 reads SYDVKM. The CDR3 totals 19 residues.

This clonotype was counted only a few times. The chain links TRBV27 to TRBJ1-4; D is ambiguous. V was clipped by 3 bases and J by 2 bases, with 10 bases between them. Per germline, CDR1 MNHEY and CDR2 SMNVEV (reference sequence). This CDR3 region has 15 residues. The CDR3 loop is CASSFFGRTNEKLFF. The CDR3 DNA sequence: TGTGCCAGCAGTTTCTTTGGACGGACTAATGAAAAACTGTTTTTT. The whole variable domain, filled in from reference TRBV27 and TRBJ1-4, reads EAQVTQNPRYLITVTGKKLTVTCSQNMNHEYMSWYRQDPGLGLRQIYYSMNVEVTDKGDVPEGYKVSRKEKRNFPLILESPSPNQTSLYFCASSFFGRTNEKLFFGSGTQLSVL.

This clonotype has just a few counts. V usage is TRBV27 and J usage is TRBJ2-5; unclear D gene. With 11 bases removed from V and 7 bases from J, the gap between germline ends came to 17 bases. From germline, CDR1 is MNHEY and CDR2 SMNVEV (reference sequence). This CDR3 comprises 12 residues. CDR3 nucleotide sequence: TGTGCCGGCGAGACGGACGGACCGACCCAGTACTTC. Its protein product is CAGETDGPTQYF.

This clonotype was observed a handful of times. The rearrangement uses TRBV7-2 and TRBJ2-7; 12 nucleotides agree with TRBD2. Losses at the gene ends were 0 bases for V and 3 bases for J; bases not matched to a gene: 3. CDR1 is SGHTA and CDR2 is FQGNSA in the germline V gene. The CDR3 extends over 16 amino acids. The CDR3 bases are TGTGCCAGCAGCTTAGCGGGACTAGCGGGTGTCTACGAGCAGTACTTC. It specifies CASSLAGLAGVYEQYF.

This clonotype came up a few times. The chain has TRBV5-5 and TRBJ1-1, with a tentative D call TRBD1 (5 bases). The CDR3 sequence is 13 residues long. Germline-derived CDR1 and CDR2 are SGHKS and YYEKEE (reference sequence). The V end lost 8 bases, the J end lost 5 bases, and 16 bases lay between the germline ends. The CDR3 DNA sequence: TGTGCCAGTAACACTAGGGGAGGGACTGAAGCTTTCTTT. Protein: CASNTRGGTEAFF.

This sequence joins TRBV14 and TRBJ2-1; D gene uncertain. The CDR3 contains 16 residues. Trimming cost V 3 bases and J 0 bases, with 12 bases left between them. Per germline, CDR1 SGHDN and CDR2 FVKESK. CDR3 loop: CASSQGRMSSYNEQFF. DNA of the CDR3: TGTGCCAGCAGCCAGGGCCGGATGAGCTCCTACAATGAGCAGTTCTTC.

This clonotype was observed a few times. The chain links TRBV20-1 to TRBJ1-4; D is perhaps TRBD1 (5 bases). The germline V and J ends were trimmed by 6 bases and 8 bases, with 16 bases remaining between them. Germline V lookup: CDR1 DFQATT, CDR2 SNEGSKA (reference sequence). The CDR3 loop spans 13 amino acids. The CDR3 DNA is TGCAGTGCCAATGGGGCAGGGAGGGAAAAACTGTTTTTT. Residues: CSANGAGREKLFF.

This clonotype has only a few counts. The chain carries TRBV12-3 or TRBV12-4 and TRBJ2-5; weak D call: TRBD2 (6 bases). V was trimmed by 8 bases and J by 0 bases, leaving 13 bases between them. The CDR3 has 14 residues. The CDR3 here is CASVLGGNQETQYF. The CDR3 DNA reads TGTGCCAGCGTCCTCGGCGGGAACCAAGAGACCCAGTACTTC.

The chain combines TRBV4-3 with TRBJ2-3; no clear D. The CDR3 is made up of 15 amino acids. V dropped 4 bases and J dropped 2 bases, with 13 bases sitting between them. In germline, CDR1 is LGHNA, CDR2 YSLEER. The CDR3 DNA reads TGCGCCAGCAGCCCAAAGGGATTATACACAGATACGCAGTATTTT. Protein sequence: CASSPKGLYTDTQYF.

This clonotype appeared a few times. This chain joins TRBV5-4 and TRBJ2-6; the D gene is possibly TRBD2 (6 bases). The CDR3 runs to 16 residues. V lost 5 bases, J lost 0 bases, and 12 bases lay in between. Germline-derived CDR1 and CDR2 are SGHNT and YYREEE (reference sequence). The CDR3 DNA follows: TGTGCCAGCAGGGGAACGGGAGACTCTGGGGCCAACGTCCTGACTTTC. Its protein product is CASRGTGDSGANVLTF.

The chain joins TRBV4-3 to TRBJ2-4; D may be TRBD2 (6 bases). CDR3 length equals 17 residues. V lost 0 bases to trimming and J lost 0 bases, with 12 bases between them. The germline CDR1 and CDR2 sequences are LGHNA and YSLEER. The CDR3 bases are TGCGCCAGCAGCCAAGATCGCTGGGACTCAGCCAAAAACATTCAGTACTTC. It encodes CASSQDRWDSAKNIQYF.

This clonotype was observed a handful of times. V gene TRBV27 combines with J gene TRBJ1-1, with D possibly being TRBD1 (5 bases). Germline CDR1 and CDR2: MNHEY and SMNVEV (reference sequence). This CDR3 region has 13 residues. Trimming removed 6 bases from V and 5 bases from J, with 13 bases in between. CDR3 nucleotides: TGTGCCAGCAGGGGGGGGTACGGTACTGAAGCTTTCTTT. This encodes CASRGGYGTEAFF.

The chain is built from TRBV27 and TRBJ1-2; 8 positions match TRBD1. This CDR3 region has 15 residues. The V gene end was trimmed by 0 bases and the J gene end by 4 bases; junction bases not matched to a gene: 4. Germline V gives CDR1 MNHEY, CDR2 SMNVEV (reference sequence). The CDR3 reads CASSLSPTGAYGYTF. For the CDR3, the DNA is TGTGCCAGCAGTTTATCACCGACAGGGGCCTATGGCTACACCTTC.

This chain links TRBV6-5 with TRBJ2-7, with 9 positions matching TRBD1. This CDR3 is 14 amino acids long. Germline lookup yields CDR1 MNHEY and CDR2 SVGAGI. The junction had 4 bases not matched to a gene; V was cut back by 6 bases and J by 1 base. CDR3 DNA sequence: TGTGCCAGCAGGAGGACAGGGGCTTCCTACGAGCAGTACTTC. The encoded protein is CASRRTGASYEQYF.

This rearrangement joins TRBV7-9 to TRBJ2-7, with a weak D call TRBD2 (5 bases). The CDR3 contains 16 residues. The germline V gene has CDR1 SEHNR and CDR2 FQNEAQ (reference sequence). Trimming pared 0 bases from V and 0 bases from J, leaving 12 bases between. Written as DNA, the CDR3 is TGTGCCAGCAGCTTAGCGTCCGGACTGAGCTCCTACGAGCAGTACTTC. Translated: CASSLASGLSSYEQYF. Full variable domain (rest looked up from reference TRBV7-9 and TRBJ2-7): DTGVSQNPRHKITKRGQNVTFRCDPISEHNRLYWYRQTLGQGPEFLTYFQNEAQLEKSRLLSDRFSAERPKGSFSTLEIQRTEQGDSAMYLCASSLASGLSSYEQYFGPGTRLTVT.

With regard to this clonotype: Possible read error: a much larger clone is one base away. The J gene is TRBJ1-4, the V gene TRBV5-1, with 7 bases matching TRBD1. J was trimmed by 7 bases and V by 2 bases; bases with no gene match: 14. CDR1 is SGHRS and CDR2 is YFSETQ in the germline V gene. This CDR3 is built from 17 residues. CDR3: CASSFGTASLNSEKLFF. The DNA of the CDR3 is TGCGCCAGCAGCTTCGGGACAGCGTCTTTAAATAGTGAAAAACTGTTTTTT.

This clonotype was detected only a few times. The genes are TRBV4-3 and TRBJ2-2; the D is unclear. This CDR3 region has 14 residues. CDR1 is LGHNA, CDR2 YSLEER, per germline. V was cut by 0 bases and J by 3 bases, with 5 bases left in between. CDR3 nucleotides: TGCGCCAGCAGCCAAGAACTCTACACCGGGGAGCTGTTTTTT. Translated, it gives CASSQELYTGELFF.

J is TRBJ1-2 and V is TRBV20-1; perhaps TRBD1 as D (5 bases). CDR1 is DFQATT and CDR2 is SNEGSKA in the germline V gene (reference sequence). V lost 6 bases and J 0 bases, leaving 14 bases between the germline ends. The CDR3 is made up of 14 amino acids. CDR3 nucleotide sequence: TGCAGTGCCCCTAAACTGGGGGCTAACTATGGCTACACCTTC. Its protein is CSAPKLGANYGYTF.

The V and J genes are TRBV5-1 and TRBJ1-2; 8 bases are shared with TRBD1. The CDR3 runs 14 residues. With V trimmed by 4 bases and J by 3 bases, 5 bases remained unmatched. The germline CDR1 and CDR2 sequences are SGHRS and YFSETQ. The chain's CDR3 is CASSPDRVHYGYTF. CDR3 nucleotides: TGCGCCAGCAGCCCGGACAGGGTTCACTATGGCTACACCTTC.